The entry below describes one T cell receptor beta chain. Germline-derived CDR1 and CDR2 are WSHSY and SAAADI. The V gene lost 3 bases and the J gene lost 4 bases, with 16 bases spanning the gap. The CDR3 loop spans 17 amino acids. This sample was included in a study of STAT5B mutations in CD4+ large granular lymphocyte leukemia. Clones were sequenced by immunoSEQ multiplex PCR, and TCRdb holds only the in-frame ones, with some missing. The sample carries some 51,000 clones, roughly 80% recorded once. The sequenced material came from CD4+ T cells from blood buffy coats. The receptor was derived from a human donor in good health. The chain is built from TRBV10-2 and TRBJ1-6, with a tentative D call TRBD1 (6 bases). This CDR3 reads CASSEFTGTLYNSPLHF. The CDR3 DNA follows: TGCGCCAGCAGTGAATTCACCGGGACACTTTATAATTCACCCCTCCACTTT.